One sample yielded the 9 T cell receptor beta chains listed below, sequenced in a study of T cells after yellow fever vaccination. MiXCR was run by TCRdb on the 5' RACE reads, yielding one entry per CDR3 protein. The profile shows 95,000 to 100,000 distinct CDR3 sequences, under 6.5% of them singletons. The specimen was CD8+ T cells sorted from PBMCs, collected 10 days after the yellow fever booster vaccination. The receptors were gathered from a man younger than 35 who received the YFV17D yellow fever vaccine.

The V and J genes are TRBV28 and TRBJ1-3, with a weak D call TRBD1 (5 bases). This CDR3 has 14 residues. The V end lost 2 bases, the J end lost 0 bases, and 5 bases lay between the germline ends. Germline V lookup: CDR1 MDHEN, CDR2 SYDVKM. CDR3 nucleotide sequence: TGTGCCAGCAGTTTACAGGGCTCTGGAAACACCATATATTTT. This gives the protein CASSLQGSGNTIYF.

This clonotype was seen many times. V gene TRBV7-6 combines with J gene TRBJ1-1; D is unresolved. V was cut by 1 base and J by 9 bases, with 9 bases left in between. Germline CDR1 is SGHVS and CDR2 is FNYEAQ. This CDR3 spans 12 amino acids. CDR3 sequence reads: CASSLVGSQAFF. CDR3 DNA sequence: TGTGCCAGCAGCTTAGTCGGGTCCCAAGCTTTCTTT. Full variable domain (outside the CDR3, taken from reference TRBV7-6 and TRBJ1-1): GAGVSQSPRYKVTKRGQDVALRCDPISGHVSLYWYRQALGQGPEFLTYFNYEAQQDKSGLPNDRFSAERPEGSISTLTIQRTEQRDSAMYRCASSLVGSQAFFGQGTRLTVV.

This clonotype was seen ten or more times. The chain uses TRBV4-3 and TRBJ2-6, with D perhaps TRBD2 (5 bases). Germline CDR1 LGHNA, CDR2 YSLEER. This CDR3 has 16 residues. The V and J ends lost 1 base and 4 bases respectively, with 11 bases between them. The CDR3 coding sequence is TGCGCCAGCAGCCAAGTGAGGGAAACAGGGGCCAACGTCCTGACTTTC. Amino acids: CASSQVRETGANVLTF.

This clonotype occurred a few times. The chain couples TRBV27 to TRBJ2-4, with 7 bases matching TRBD2. Germline CDR1 reads MNHEY; CDR2 reads SMNVEV (reference sequence). The CDR3 has 14 residues. Germline trimming cut 5 bases from V and 6 bases from J; bases unmatched to any gene: 7. The CDR3 region is CASSANSGGNIQYF. In nucleotides, the CDR3 is TGTGCCAGCAGTGCTAATTCGGGGGGAAACATTCAGTACTTC.

The chain has TRBV12-3 or TRBV12-4 and TRBJ1-2; D gene ambiguous. The CDR3 covers 14 residues. With 0 bases removed from V and 3 bases from J, the gap between germline ends came to 8 bases. The CDR3 loop reads CASSLAGGDYGYTF. For the CDR3, the DNA is TGTGCCAGCAGTTTAGCGGGCGGGGACTATGGCTACACCTTC.

In this sample, this clonotype turned up a few times. This chain joins TRBV12-5 and TRBJ2-3, with 9 positions matching TRBD2. This CDR3 is built from 16 residues. V lost 3 bases and J lost 0; bases outside the gene matches: 4. CDR1 LGHNT and CDR2 FRNRAP come from the germline V gene. The CDR3 DNA is TGTGCTAGTGGTTTCAAGACTAGCGGAAGCACAGATACGCAGTATTTT. This encodes CASGFKTSGSTDTQYF.

V and J are TRBV30 and TRBJ2-1, with 7 bases aligning to TRBD1. J gave up 1 base and V 5 bases, and 2 bases lay outside the gene matches. This CDR3 has 13 amino acids. Looked up from germline, CDR1 is GTSNPN and CDR2 is SVGIG (reference sequence). The CDR3 is CAWAGGSYNEQFF. The CDR3 DNA reads as TGTGCCTGGGCAGGGGGATCCTACAATGAGCAGTTCTTC.

The genes are TRBV25-1 and TRBJ1-1, with 7 positions matching TRBD1. Losses at the gene ends were 2 bases for V and 11 bases for J; bases not matched to a gene: 2. This CDR3 has 11 residues. Germline V gene lookup returns CDR1 MGHDK and CDR2 SYGVNS. The CDR3 sequence is CASSEGRGAFF. The CDR3 coding sequence is TGTGCCAGCAGTGAAGGCAGGGGGGCTTTCTTT.

This clonotype came up a few times. The chain has TRBV10-3 and TRBJ1-2, with a weak D call TRBD1 (5 bases). The V gene lost 8 bases and the J gene lost 8 bases, with 18 bases spanning the gap. This CDR3 region has 13 residues. The germline V gene has CDR1 ENHRY and CDR2 SYGVKD. CDR3 region: CAIYPGGAGGYTF. CDR3 coding DNA: TGTGCCATCTATCCCGGCGGGGCGGGGGGCTACACCTTC.